This entry lists 11 T cell receptor beta chains sequenced from one sample in a study of T cells in women clearing cervical HPV infection. This table comes from immunoSEQ multiplex PCR, and its TCRdb copy is limited to in-frame clones, with some not included. The sample data list roughly 48,000 clones. Sequenced material: blood buffy coat. The receptors were sampled from a woman between 18 and 70 years old with a cervical HPV16 infection that either progressed to CIN3+ or cleared (not recorded which).

About this clone itself: The read falls 3 residues short of the CDR3 end, and the missing part is taken from the germline J gene. V and J are TRBV12-3 or TRBV12-4 and TRBJ2-2; possible D gene TRBD1, 5 bases. Trimming pared 5 bases from V and 4 bases from J, leaving 11 bases between. This CDR3 contains 14 residues. The chain's CDR3 is CASSRRQSTGELFF. CDR3 DNA, as far as it was read: TGTGCCAGCAGTCGTAGACAGTCCACCGGGGAG.

Notes on this clone: With the read ending 3 residues before the CDR3 end, the germline J gene is used to fill in that end. The chain couples TRBV5-5 to TRBJ2-7, with TRBD1 matching over 9 bases. The CDR3 runs to 15 residues. The germline CDR1 and CDR2 sequences are SGHKS and YYEKEE (reference sequence). After removal of 4 bases from V and 6 bases from J, the junction contained 11 bases not matched to a gene. The CDR3 protein is CASSLGGTGLIEQYF. CDR3 DNA, as far as it was read: TGTGCCAGCAGCCTAGGTGGGACAGGGCTAATCGAG.

As to this clone: The CDR3 end is not reached by the read, which stops 3 residues before it; the germline J gene fills it in. This chain uses TRBV6-2 or TRBV6-3 with TRBJ1-4, with 8 nucleotides matching TRBD1. Trimming at V came to 5 bases and at J to 10 bases, leaving 15 bases not matched to a gene. Germline assignment: CDR1 MNHEY and CDR2 SVGEGT. The length of the CDR3 is 16 residues. Partial CDR3 DNA: TGTGCCAGCAGTACCGACAGGGGCGCGGAGGGTCGAAAA. Translated, it gives CASSTDRGAEGRK. The full-length CDR3 reads as CASSTDRGAEGRKLFF.

Of note for this clone: The read finishes 3 residues shy of the CDR3 end, and the germline J gene is used to complete it. The V and J genes are TRBV7-2 and TRBJ2-1; TRBD1 matches 8 bases. There are 15 residues in the CDR3. The V segment lost 2 bases and the J segment 7 bases; nucleotides outside the gene matches: 7. Germline-derived CDR1 and CDR2 are SGHTA and FQGNSA. The sequenced part of the CDR3 DNA is TGTGCCAGCAGCTTATCCCTGGACAGGGTGAATGAG. This encodes CASSLSLDRVNE. The full CDR3 sequence reads CASSLSLDRVNEQFF. The full variable domain, in which reference TRBV7-2 and TRBJ2-1 provide the parts outside the CDR3, is GAGVSQSPSNKVTEKGKDVELRCDPISGHTALYWYRQSLGQGLEFLIYFQGNSAPDKSGLPSDRFSAERTGGSVSTLTIQRTQQEDSAVYLCASSLSLDRVNEQFFGPGTRLTVL.

Comment on this clone: The sequenced fragment ends 3 residues before the CDR3 boundary, so the rest is inferred from the germline J gene. This sequence joins TRBV5-5 and TRBJ1-2, with 7 positions matching TRBD1. The J segment lost 3 bases and the V segment lost 4 bases, leaving 6 bases of the junction unmatched. Germline CDR1 is SGHKS and CDR2 is YYEKEE (reference sequence). This CDR3 has 14 amino acids. The covered CDR3 bases are TGTGCCAGCAGCCACGACAGGGCACACTATGGC. The encoded protein is CASSHDRAHYG. The whole CDR3 region reads CASSHDRAHYGYTF. Full variable domain (rest looked up from reference TRBV5-5 and TRBJ1-2): DAGVTQSPTHLIKTRGQQVTLRCSPISGHKSVSWYQQVLGQGPQFIFQYYEKEERGRGNFPDRFSARQFPNYSSELNVNALLLGDSALYLCASSHDRAHYGYTFGSGTRLTVV.

Of note for this clone: The read is 3 residues too short to cover the CDR3 end, so that end is filled in from the germline J gene. This rearrangement joins TRBV7-2 to TRBJ1-5, with 7 positions matching TRBD1. The CDR3 contains 14 residues. Unmatched junction bases numbered 8, after V lost 6 bases and J lost 6 bases. Germline V CDR1 and CDR2: SGHTA, FQGNSA. The sequenced part of the CDR3 DNA is TGTGCCAGCAGTTTGAGACAGGGCGGTCAGCCC. It specifies CASSLRQGGQP. The whole CDR3 reads CASSLRQGGQPQHF.

Points on this clone: The CDR3 goes on 3 residues after the read ends, and that part is filled in from the germline J gene. The J gene is TRBJ1-2, the V gene TRBV10-3; TRBD1 agrees at 9 bases. With 7 bases clipped from V and 6 bases from J, the junction kept 6 bases outside the gene matches. The germline CDR1 and CDR2 sequences are ENHRY and SYGVKD. The CDR3 spans 13 residues. The sequenced part of the CDR3 DNA is TGTGCCATCACTATCACAGGGGGCCATGGC. This translates into CAITITGGHG. The CDR3, in full, reads CAITITGGHGYTF.

Points on this clone: The CDR3 extends 3 residues past the end of the read, so its final part is completed from the germline J gene. V and J are TRBV5-4 and TRBJ2-5, with D possibly being TRBD2 (5 bases). The CDR3 totals 13 residues. The V end was cut by 0 bases, the J end by 4 bases, with 7 bases between. Germline V gene sequence: CDR1 SGHNT, CDR2 YYREEE (reference sequence). CDR3 amino acids: CASSLDLAETQYF. Partial CDR3 DNA: TGTGCCAGCAGCTTGGACCTAGCAGAGACC.

Comments on this clone: Sequencing ends 3 residues short of the CDR3 end; the germline J gene provides the rest. The chain carries TRBV28 and TRBJ1-1; 8 bases are shared with TRBD1. With V trimmed by 5 bases and J by 1 base, 6 bases remained unmatched. Germline-derived CDR1 and CDR2 are MDHEN and SYDVKM. The CDR3 has 15 residues. This CDR3 is CASSPYTGGNTEAFF. The part of the CDR3 DNA that was read is TGTGCCAGCAGTCCCTACACAGGGGGGAACACTGAA.

About this clone itself: Sequencing ends 3 residues short of the CDR3 end; the germline J gene provides the rest. The chain recombines TRBV29-1 with TRBJ2-1, with TRBD2 matching 8 bases. Germline V lookup: CDR1 SQVTM, CDR2 ANQGSEA. The CDR3 runs 15 residues. J lost 8 bases, V lost 7 bases, and 16 bases had no gene match. Incomplete CDR3 DNA: TGCAGCGCCACGCGGGATAGCGGGATTATGGATGAG. Translation: CSATRDSGIMDE. The complete CDR3 protein is CSATRDSGIMDEQFF.

With regard to this clone: The DNA ends 3 residues before the CDR3 does, and the rest of the CDR3 is filled in from the germline J gene. The chain has TRBV11-2 and TRBJ2-7, with unresolved D. The CDR3 loop spans 14 amino acids. Trimming cost V 3 bases and J 6 bases, with 15 bases left between them. CDR1 SGHAT and CDR2 FQNNGV come from the germline V gene. Incomplete CDR3 DNA: TGTGCCAGCAGCTTTAGCAGCCCAGCCAGCGAG. Its translation: CASSFSSPASE. The full CDR3 reads CASSFSSPASEQYF.